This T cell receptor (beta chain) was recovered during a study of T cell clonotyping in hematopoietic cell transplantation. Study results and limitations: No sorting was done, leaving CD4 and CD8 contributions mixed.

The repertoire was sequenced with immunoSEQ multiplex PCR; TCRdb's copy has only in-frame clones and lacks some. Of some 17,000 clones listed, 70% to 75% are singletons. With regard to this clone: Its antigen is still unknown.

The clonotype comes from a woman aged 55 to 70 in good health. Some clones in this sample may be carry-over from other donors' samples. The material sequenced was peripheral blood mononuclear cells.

CDR3 in DNA: TGTGCCAGCAGTTTAGCCCCTGGGGGTCAGCCCCAGCATTTT. The encoded protein is CASSLAPGGQPQHF. V gene TRBV28 combines with J gene TRBJ1-5; tentatively, D is TRBD1 (5 bases). CDR3 length: 14 residues. V was trimmed by 2 bases and J by 6 bases, leaving 11 bases between them. Germline lookup yields CDR1 MDHEN and CDR2 SYDVKM.